The 28 T cell receptor beta chains below were found in one sample sequenced in a study of T cell changes during pregnancy in multiple sclerosis. Assay used: immunoSEQ multiplex PCR; TCRdb lists only in-frame clones, some missing. This sample yields some 81,000 clones, of which about nine tenths are seen a single time; about 1.9% belongs to the top ten. The sample consisted of peripheral blood, taken before pregnancy. Source of these receptors: a female donor with multiple sclerosis, enrolled in a pregnancy study.

V gene TRBV4-1 combines with J gene TRBJ1-5, with 8 bases fitting TRBD1. V shed 1 base and J 1 base; nucleotides not matched to a gene: 0. Per the germline V gene, CDR1 is MGHRA and CDR2 is YSYEKL. The CDR3 is 15 amino acids. The CDR3 coding sequence is TGCGCCAGCAGCCAAGGACAGGGGAGCAATCAGCCCCAGCATTTT. Encoded protein: CASSQGQGSNQPQHF.

The chain joins TRBV5-5 to TRBJ2-3; D is unclear. Looked up from germline, CDR1 is SGHKS and CDR2 is YYEKEE (reference sequence). The CDR3 has 13 residues. Trimming cost V 2 bases and J 5 bases, with 9 bases left between them. The CDR3 DNA follows: TGTGCCAGCAGCTTTAGTGTTGAAGATACGCAGTATTTT. Amino acid sequence: CASSFSVEDTQYF.

This clone occurred a few times. This chain uses TRBV9 with TRBJ2-2; TRBD1 aligns across 10 bases. After removal of 3 bases from V and 4 bases from J, the junction contained 3 bases not matched to a gene. This CDR3 contains 15 residues. CDR1 and CDR2 from the germline V gene are SGDLS and YYNGEE. CDR3 nucleotides: TGTGCCAGCAGCGCTCGGACAGGGGGCACCGGGGAGCTGTTTTTT. Its protein is CASSARTGGTGELFF.

The V gene is TRBV5-8, the J gene TRBJ2-1, with TRBD2 identical over 8 bases. Germline CDR1 reads SGHTS; CDR2 reads YDEGEE. The CDR3 runs to 17 residues. V trimming: 0 bases; J trimming: 6 bases; junction bases outside the gene matches: 11. The CDR3 here is CASSLEWGGGYSNEQFF. CDR3 sequence (DNA): TGTGCCAGCAGCTTGGAATGGGGCGGGGGGTACAGCAATGAGCAGTTCTTC.

The rearrangement links TRBV5-4 to TRBJ1-2; D is unclear. From germline, CDR1 is SGHNT and CDR2 YYREEE (reference sequence). The CDR3 extends over 13 amino acids. Trimming stripped 0 bases from V and 5 bases from J, with 8 bases between. The CDR3 spells CASSLGLHYGYTF. For the CDR3, the DNA is TGTGCCAGCAGCTTGGGACTGCATTATGGCTACACCTTC.

This chain joins TRBV4-3 and TRBJ2-3; D not certain. CDR1 and CDR2 (germline): LGHNA, YSLEER. Trimming shortened V by 0 bases and J by 1 base, and 11 bases separated the two germline ends. The CDR3 consists of 16 residues. CDR3 sequence reads: CASSQDNSHGTDTQYF. CDR3 sequence (DNA): TGCGCCAGCAGCCAAGATAACTCCCATGGCACAGATACGCAGTATTTT.

J is TRBJ1-6 and V is TRBV7-3; 9 nucleotides align to TRBD1. J lost 4 bases, V lost 2 bases, and 3 bases had no gene match. Germline V gene data show CDR1 as SGHTA and CDR2 as FQGTGA. The CDR3 has 16 amino acids. CDR3 loop: CASSLEGTGYNSPLHF. The CDR3 coding sequence is TGTGCCAGCAGCTTAGAGGGGACAGGGTATAATTCACCCCTCCACTTT.

The chain couples TRBV18 to TRBJ1-3; perhaps TRBD1 as D (6 bases). CDR1 is KGHSH and CDR2 is LQKENI in the germline V gene. The CDR3 consists of 16 residues. Trimming pared 3 bases from V and 0 bases from J, leaving 12 bases between. The CDR3: CASSPNRVLSGNTIYF. The CDR3 nucleotides are TGTGCCAGCTCACCGAACAGGGTGCTCTCTGGAAACACCATATATTTT.

Worth noting for this clone: Sequence at one end of the junction differs from germline and may be a read error. The genes are TRBV5-6 and TRBJ2-1, with D unclear. The CDR3 is made up of 11 amino acids. Germline V lookup: CDR1 SGHDT, CDR2 YYEEEE. The CDR3 nucleotides read TGTGCCAGCAGCTCCGACAATGAGCAGTTCTTC. Translating it yields CASSSDNEQFF. The whole variable domain, remainder taken from reference TRBV5-6 and TRBJ2-1, is DAGVTQSPTHLIKTRGQQVTLRCSPKSGHDTVSWYQQALGQGPQFIFQYYEEEERQRGNFPDRFSGHQFPNYSSELNVNALLLGDSALYLCASSSDNEQFFGPGTRLTVL.

V usage is TRBV5-4 and J usage is TRBJ1-6; D is perhaps TRBD1 (6 bases). V lost 2 bases and J 7 bases, leaving 13 bases between the germline ends. The CDR3 has 15 residues. Germline V gives CDR1 SGHNT, CDR2 YYREEE (reference sequence). CDR3 loop: CASSFTGSRNSPLHF. The CDR3 bases are TGTGCCAGCAGCTTTACAGGGAGTCGGAATTCACCCCTCCACTTT.

The V gene is TRBV7-2, the J gene TRBJ1-2, with D tentatively TRBD1 (6 bases). V was shortened by 5 bases and J by 8 bases, with 18 bases between the two germline ends. Per the germline V gene, CDR1 is SGHTA and CDR2 is FQGNSA. This CDR3 contains 14 residues. CDR3 nucleotide sequence: TGTGCCAGCAGCCGAAACAGGGTATCGGGAGGCTACACCTTC. Translating it yields CASSRNRVSGGYTF.

The chain has TRBV4-1 and TRBJ2-6; the D gene is possibly TRBD1 (6 bases). There are 18 residues in the CDR3. The V gene's germline CDR1 is MGHRA and CDR2 YSYEKL. Deletions cut 3 bases from V and 2 bases from J, with 17 bases between. The CDR3 reads CASSQGGPQGTGANVLTF. CDR3 sequence (DNA): TGCGCCAGCAGCCAGGGCGGCCCTCAGGGGACTGGGGCCAACGTCCTGACTTTC.

The count of this clone is one. CDR3 sequence (DNA): TGTGCCAGCAGTGTACAGGGGGGCCCCTACAATGAGCAGTTCTTC. This encodes CASSVQGGPYNEQFF. This sequence joins TRBV6-4 and TRBJ2-1, with 8 nucleotides matching TRBD1. The CDR3 length is 15 residues. Losses at the gene ends were 4 bases for V and 2 bases for J; bases not matched to a gene: 4. Looked up from germline, CDR1 is MRHNA and CDR2 is SNTAGT.

V is TRBV10-1 and J is TRBJ1-1, with TRBD1 matching over 7 bases. With V trimmed by 1 base and J by 4 bases, 6 bases remained unmatched. Looked up from germline, CDR1 is WNHNN and CDR2 is SYGVQD (reference sequence). The CDR3 totals 15 residues. The CDR3 loop reads CASSEFAGGITEAFF. The CDR3 DNA follows: TGCGCCAGCAGTGAGTTTGCAGGGGGTATCACTGAAGCTTTCTTT.

The chain couples TRBV11-2 to TRBJ2-2; D not certain. V dropped 5 bases and J dropped 4 bases, with 23 bases sitting between them. Per germline, CDR1 SGHAT and CDR2 FQNNGV. The CDR3 spans 18 residues. The CDR3 spells CASSRAFSSLSRTGELFF. DNA of the CDR3: TGTGCCAGCAGCCGCGCATTTAGCAGCCTTTCCCGCACCGGGGAGCTGTTTTTT.

The V gene is TRBV7-3, the J gene TRBJ1-1, with a possible D match to TRBD1 (6 bases). The CDR3 length is 12 residues. V was trimmed by 4 bases and J by 4 bases, leaving 7 bases between them. The germline V gene has CDR1 SGHTA and CDR2 FQGTGA. CDR3 amino acids: CASSSRGTEAFF. The CDR3 region has the DNA TGTGCCAGCAGCTCCAGGGGCACTGAAGCTTTCTTT.

The V call is TRBV5-1, the J call TRBJ2-7, with 9 bases identical to TRBD1. Germline V gene lookup returns CDR1 SGHRS and CDR2 YFSETQ. J lost 3 bases, V lost 4 bases, and 5 bases had no gene match. The CDR3 contains 14 residues. CDR3 residues: CASSRTGEIYEQYF. CDR3 sequence (DNA): TGCGCCAGCAGCCGGACAGGGGAAATCTACGAGCAGTACTTC. Looking up the rest from reference TRBV5-1 and TRBJ2-7 gives the full variable domain: KAGVTQTPRYLIKTRGQQVTLSCSPISGHRSVSWYQQTPGQGLQFLFEYFSETQRNKGNFPGRFSGRQFSNSRSEMNVSTLELGDSALYLCASSRTGEIYEQYFGPGTRLTVT.

CDR3 bases: TGTGCCAGCAGCTTCTTGCCCCATAGCGGGGGCACAGATACGCAGTATTTT. This encodes CASSFLPHSGGTDTQYF. The chain uses TRBV7-9 and TRBJ2-3; the match to TRBD2 covers 8 bases. This CDR3 comprises 17 residues. With V trimmed by 3 bases and J by 1 base, 9 bases remained unmatched. Germline V CDR1 and CDR2: SEHNR, FQNEAQ (reference sequence).

The chain combines TRBV13 with TRBJ2-7; D gene ambiguous. With 5 bases removed from V and 4 bases from J, the gap between germline ends came to 12 bases. CDR1 is PRHDT, CDR2 FYEKMQ, per germline (reference sequence). The length of the CDR3 is 13 residues. DNA of the CDR3: TGTGCCAGCAGCGTACAATTCGGGTACGAGCAGTACTTC. Encoded protein: CASSVQFGYEQYF.

This chain links TRBV5-1 with TRBJ1-1; a possible D gene is TRBD1 (6 bases). Germline CDR1 reads SGHRS; CDR2 reads YFSETQ. CDR3 length: 15 amino acids. V was pared by 0 bases and J by 5 bases, with 14 bases between. The CDR3 DNA reads TGCGCCAGCAGCTTGGCCGTCAGGGGAGGGACTGAAGCTTTCTTT. As protein: CASSLAVRGGTEAFF.

The chain couples TRBV5-1 to TRBJ1-2; unclear D gene. The germline V and J ends were trimmed by 0 bases and 0 bases, with 9 bases remaining between them. This CDR3 has 15 amino acids. Germline V gene sequence: CDR1 SGHRS, CDR2 YFSETQ. CDR3 sequence: CASSLDISSNYGYTF. The CDR3 nucleotides read TGCGCCAGCAGCTTGGACATCTCCTCTAACTATGGCTACACCTTC.

This clone was counted once. The rearrangement uses TRBV5-1 and TRBJ1-1; the D is unclear. Between the trimmed V and J ends, which lost 5 bases and 3 bases, there was a span of 14 bases. This CDR3 region has 14 residues. Germline-derived CDR1 and CDR2 are SGHRS and YFSETQ. The CDR3 protein is CASRYGSSDTEAFF. The CDR3, as DNA: TGCGCCAGCAGGTACGGGAGTTCCGACACTGAAGCTTTCTTT.

The table lists this clone with a few counts. The chain couples TRBV20-1 to TRBJ1-1; D gene ambiguous. Per the germline V gene, CDR1 is DFQATT and CDR2 is SNEGSKA (reference sequence). The CDR3 has 10 residues. Deletions cut 2 bases from V and 10 bases from J, with 8 bases between. Here the CDR3 reads CSARKRVAFF. The CDR3 DNA sequence: TGCAGTGCTAGAAAACGGGTAGCTTTCTTT.

V usage is TRBV16 and J usage is TRBJ1-1, with D possibly being TRBD1 (6 bases). Trimming removed 4 bases from V and 6 bases from J, with 18 bases in between. Germline assignment: CDR1 KGHSY and CDR2 FQNENV. The CDR3 length is 15 residues. The CDR3 sequence: CASSRRQANGAEAFF. Here the CDR3 DNA reads TGTGCCAGCAGCCGGCGACAGGCAAATGGGGCTGAAGCTTTCTTT.

As to this clone: One end of the junction is discordant with germline, which a read error may explain. The rearrangement links TRBV4-1 to TRBJ1-3, with D tentatively TRBD1 (6 bases). This CDR3 contains 14 residues. The germline gives CDR1 MGHRA, CDR2 YSYEKL. The CDR3 DNA reads TGCGCCACCAGCGACAGGTTCTCTGGAAACACCATATATTTT. This translates into CATSDRFSGNTIYF.

This clone was seen a single time. This chain uses TRBV9 with TRBJ2-1, with 8 positions matching TRBD2. The CDR3 has 16 amino acids. The J segment lost 2 bases and the V segment lost 0 bases, leaving 4 bases of the junction unmatched. The germline gives CDR1 SGDLS, CDR2 YYNGEE. CDR3 residues: CASSVVSRGAYNEQFF. The CDR3 bases are TGTGCCAGCAGCGTAGTTTCGCGGGGGGCCTACAATGAGCAGTTCTTC.

The chain joins TRBV27 to TRBJ1-5; no reliable D call. Germline CDR1 is MNHEY and CDR2 is SMNVEV (reference sequence). The CDR3 length is 14 residues. V was cut by 8 bases and J by 11 bases, with 22 bases left in between. CDR3 loop: CASSRREGDGAQHF. The CDR3 nucleotides read TGTGCCAGCTCCCGTCGGGAGGGCGATGGAGCCCAGCATTTT.

The gene calls are TRBV18 and TRBJ2-2; D gene unclear. The CDR3 has 14 residues. The germline V and J ends were trimmed by 0 bases and 5 bases, with 7 bases remaining between them. The germline CDR1 and CDR2 sequences are KGHSH and LQKENI. The CDR3 loop reads CASSPPLGTGELFF. CDR3 DNA: TGTGCCAGCTCACCACCTCTAGGAACCGGGGAGCTGTTTTTT.